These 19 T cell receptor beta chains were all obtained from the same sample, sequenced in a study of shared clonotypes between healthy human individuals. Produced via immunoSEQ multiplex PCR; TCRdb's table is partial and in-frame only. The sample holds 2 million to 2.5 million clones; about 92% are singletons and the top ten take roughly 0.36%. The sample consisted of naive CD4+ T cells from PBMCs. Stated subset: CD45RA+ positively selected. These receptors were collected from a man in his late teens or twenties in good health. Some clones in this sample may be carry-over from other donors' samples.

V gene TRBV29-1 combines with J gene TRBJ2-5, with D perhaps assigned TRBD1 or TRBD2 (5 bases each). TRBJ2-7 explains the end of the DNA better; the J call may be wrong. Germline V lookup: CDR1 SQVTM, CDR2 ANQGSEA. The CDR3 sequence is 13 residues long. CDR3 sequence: CSVGDGFSYEQYF. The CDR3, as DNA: TGCAGCGTTGGGGACGGTTTCTCCTACGAGCAGTACTTC.

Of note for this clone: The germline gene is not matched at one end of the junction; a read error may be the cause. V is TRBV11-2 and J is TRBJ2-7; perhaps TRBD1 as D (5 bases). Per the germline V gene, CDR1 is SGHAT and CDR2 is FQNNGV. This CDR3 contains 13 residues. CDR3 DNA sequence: TGTGCCAGCAGCTTAGAGGGGCAAACGACGGGTTTCTTC. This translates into CASSLEGQTTGFF.

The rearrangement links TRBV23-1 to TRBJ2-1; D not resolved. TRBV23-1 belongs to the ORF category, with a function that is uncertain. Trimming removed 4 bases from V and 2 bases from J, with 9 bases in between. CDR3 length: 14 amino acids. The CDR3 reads CASSLAPAYNEQFF. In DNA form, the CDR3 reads TGCGCCAGCAGTCTGGCGCCAGCCTACAATGAGCAGTTCTTC.

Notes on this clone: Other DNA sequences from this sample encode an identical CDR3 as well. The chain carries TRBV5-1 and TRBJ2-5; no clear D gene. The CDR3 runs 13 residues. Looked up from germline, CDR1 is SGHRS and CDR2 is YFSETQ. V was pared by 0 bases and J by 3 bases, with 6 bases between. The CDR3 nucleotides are TGCGCCAGCAGCTTGGGCGCAGAAGAGACCCAGTACTTC. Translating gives CASSLGAEETQYF.

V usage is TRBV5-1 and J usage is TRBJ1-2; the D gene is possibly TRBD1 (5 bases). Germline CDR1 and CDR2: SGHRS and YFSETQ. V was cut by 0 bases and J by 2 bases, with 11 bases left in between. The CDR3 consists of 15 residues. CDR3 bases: TGCGCCAGCAGCTTGGCCCCGGCAGGGAACTATGGCTACACCTTC. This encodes CASSLAPAGNYGYTF.

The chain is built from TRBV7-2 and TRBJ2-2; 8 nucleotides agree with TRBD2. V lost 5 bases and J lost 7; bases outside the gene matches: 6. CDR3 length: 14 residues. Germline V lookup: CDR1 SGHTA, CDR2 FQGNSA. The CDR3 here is CASSLSGNVGELFF. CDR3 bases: TGTGCCAGCAGCCTTAGCGGGAATGTCGGGGAGCTGTTTTTT.

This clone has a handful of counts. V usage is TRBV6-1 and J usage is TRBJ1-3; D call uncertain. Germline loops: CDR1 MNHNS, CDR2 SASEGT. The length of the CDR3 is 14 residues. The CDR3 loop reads CAAGGANSGNTIYF. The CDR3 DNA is TGTGCAGCGGGAGGAGCGAACTCTGGAAACACCATATATTTT.

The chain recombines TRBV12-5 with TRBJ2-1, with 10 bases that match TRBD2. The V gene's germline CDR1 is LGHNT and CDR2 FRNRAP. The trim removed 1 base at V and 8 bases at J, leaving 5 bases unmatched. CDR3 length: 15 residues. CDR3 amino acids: CASGLGLAGYDEQFF. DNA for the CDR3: TGTGCTAGTGGTTTGGGACTAGCGGGTTATGATGAGCAGTTCTTC.

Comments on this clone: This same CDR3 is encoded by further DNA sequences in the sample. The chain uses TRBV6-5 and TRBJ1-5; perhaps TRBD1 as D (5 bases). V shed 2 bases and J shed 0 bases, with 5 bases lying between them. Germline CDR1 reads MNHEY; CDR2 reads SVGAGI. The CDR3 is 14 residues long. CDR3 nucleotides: TGTGCCAGCAGTTACGGGGGTAGCAATCAGCCCCAGCATTTT. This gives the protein CASSYGGSNQPQHF.

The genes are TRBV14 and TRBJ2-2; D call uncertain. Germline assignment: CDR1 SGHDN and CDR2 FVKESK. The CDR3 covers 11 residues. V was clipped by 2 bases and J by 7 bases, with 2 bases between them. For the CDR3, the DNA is TGTGCCAGCAGCCAACGCGGGGAGCTGTTTTTT. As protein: CASSQRGELFF.

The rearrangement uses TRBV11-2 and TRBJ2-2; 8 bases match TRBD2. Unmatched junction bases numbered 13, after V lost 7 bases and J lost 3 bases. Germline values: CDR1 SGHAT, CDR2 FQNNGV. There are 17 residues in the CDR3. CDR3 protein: CASIKPPVREDTGELFF. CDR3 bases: TGTGCCAGCATCAAACCTCCCGTGCGGGAGGACACCGGGGAGCTGTTTTTT.

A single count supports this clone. The CDR3 spells CASSQGQGIPYGYTF. The CDR3, as DNA: TGTGCCAGCAGCCAAGGACAGGGGATCCCTTATGGCTACACCTTC. This chain connects TRBV14 to TRBJ1-2; 8 positions match TRBD1. V trimming: 1 base; J trimming: 5 bases; junction bases outside the gene matches: 6. From germline, CDR1 is SGHDN and CDR2 FVKESK. The CDR3 covers 15 residues.

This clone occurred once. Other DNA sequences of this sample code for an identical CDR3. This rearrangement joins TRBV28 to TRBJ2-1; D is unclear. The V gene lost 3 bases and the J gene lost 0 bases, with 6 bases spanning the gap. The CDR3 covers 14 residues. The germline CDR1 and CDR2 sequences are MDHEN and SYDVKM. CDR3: CASSFESSYNEQFF. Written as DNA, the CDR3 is TGTGCCAGCAGTTTTGAGAGCTCCTACAATGAGCAGTTCTTC. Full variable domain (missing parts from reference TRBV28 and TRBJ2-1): DVKVTQSSRYLVKRTGEKVFLECVQDMDHENMFWYRQDPGLGLRLIYFSYDVKMKEKGDIPEGYSVSREKKERFSLILESASTNQTSMYLCASSFESSYNEQFFGPGTRLTVL.

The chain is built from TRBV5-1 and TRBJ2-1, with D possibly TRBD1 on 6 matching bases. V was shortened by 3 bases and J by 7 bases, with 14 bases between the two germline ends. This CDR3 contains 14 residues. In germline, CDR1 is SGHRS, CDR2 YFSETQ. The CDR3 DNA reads TGCGCCAGCAGCTATGGACAGCGGTCTAATGAGCAGTTCTTC. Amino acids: CASSYGQRSNEQFF.

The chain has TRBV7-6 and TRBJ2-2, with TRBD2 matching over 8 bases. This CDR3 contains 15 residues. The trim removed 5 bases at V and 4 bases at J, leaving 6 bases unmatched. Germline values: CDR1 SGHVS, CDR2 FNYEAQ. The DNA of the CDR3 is TGTGCCAGCAGCCTAAGGACTAGCCCCACCGGGGAGCTGTTTTTT. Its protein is CASSLRTSPTGELFF.

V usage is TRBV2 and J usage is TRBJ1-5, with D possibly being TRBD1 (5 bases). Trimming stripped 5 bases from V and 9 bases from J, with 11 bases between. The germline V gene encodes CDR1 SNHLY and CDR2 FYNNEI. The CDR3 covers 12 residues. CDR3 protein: CASSTGPGPQHF. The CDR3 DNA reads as TGTGCCAGCAGTACAGGCCCGGGGCCCCAGCATTTT.

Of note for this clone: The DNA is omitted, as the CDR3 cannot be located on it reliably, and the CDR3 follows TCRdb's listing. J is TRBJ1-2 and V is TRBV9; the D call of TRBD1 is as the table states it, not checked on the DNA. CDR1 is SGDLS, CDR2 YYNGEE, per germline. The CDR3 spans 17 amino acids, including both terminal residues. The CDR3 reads CASSAGRTVLRRYGYTF.

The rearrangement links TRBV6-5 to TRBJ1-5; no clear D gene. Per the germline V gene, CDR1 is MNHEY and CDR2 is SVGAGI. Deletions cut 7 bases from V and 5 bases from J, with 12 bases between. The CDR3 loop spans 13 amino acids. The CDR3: CASKRSPDQPQHF. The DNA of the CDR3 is TGTGCCAGCAAACGGAGTCCAGATCAGCCCCAGCATTTT.

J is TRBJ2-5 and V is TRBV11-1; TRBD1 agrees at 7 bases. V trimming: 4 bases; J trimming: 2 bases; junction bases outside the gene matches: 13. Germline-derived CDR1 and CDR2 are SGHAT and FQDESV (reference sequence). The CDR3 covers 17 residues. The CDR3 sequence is CASSSTRQGSPQETQYF. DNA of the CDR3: TGTGCCAGCAGCTCGACCCGACAGGGAAGCCCACAAGAGACCCAGTACTTC.